The rows below give T cell receptor beta chains drawn from one sample of a study of technical replicates of blood from a handful of donors. TCRdb keeps only in-frame clones here, not all; method: immunoSEQ multiplex PCR. The table includes fewer than 90,000 clones, around 93% detected once. Sequencing was performed on T cells isolated from PBMCs. These receptors were taken from a human donor in good health. CDR3s include the opening cysteine and the closing phenylalanine or tryptophan. D genes are given only for firm matches. Size is stated for part of the rows, as once, few or many counts, or as a class when the clone is expanded.

NA	NA	TRBJ2-7	TRBV4-2	CASSQDSYEQYF	TGTGCCAGCAGCCAGGACAGCTACGAGCAGTACTTC
NA	NA	TRBJ2-7	TRBV28	CASTIERRTNSYEQYF	TGTGCCAGCACTATCGAGAGGCGCACGAACTCCTACGAGCAGTACTTC
NA	NA	TRBJ2-3	TRBV29-1	CSVLRGVIQDTQYF	TGCAGCGTTCTCCGGGGTGTCATCCAAGATACGCAGTATTTT
NA	TRBD1	TRBJ2-4	TRBV4-2	CASSQGTGDIQYF	TGTGCCAGCAGCCAAGGGACAGGGGACATTCAGTACTTC
NA	NA	TRBJ2-5	TRBV14	CASSHRGETQYF	TGTGCCAGCAGCCACAGGGGCGAGACCCAGTACTTC
NA	TRBD1	TRBJ2-1	TRBV4-1	CASSLTFPTGINEQFF	TGCGCCAGCAGCTTAACTTTTCCGACAGGGATCAATGAGCAGTTCTTC
NA	TRBD2	TRBJ2-5	TRBV7-2	CASSLELAGVETQYF	TGTGCCAGCAGCTTAGAACTAGCGGGGGTGGAGACCCAGTACTTC
NA	TRBD2	TRBJ2-2	TRBV19	CASSIDKRGVSGELFF	TGTGCCAGTAGTATAGATAAGCGGGGGGTATCCGGGGAGCTGTTTTTT
NA	NA	TRBJ1-2	TRBV4-1	CASSRPLEAVYGYTF	TGCGCCAGCAGCCGCCCCCTTGAGGCAGTCTATGGCTACACCTTC
NA	TRBD2	TRBJ2-1	TRBV4-1	CASSHGLAGISSYNEQFF	TGCGCCAGCAGCCACGGACTAGCGGGGATTAGCTCCTACAATGAGCAGTTCTTC
NA	TRBD2	TRBJ2-2	TRBV11-3	CASSLQGLAGSGELFF	TGTGCCAGCAGCCTGCAGGGACTAGCGGGGAGCGGGGAGCTGTTTTTT
NA	TRBD2	TRBJ2-1	TRBV5-3	CARSLELAGRDEQFF	TGTGCCAGAAGCTTGGAACTAGCGGGCCGAGATGAGCAGTTCTTC
NA	TRBD1	TRBJ2-1	TRBV4-1	CASSTTGTDYNEQFF	TGCGCCAGCAGCACGACCGGGACAGACTACAATGAGCAGTTCTTC
NA	NA	TRBJ2-2	TRBV9	CASSVDGSEELFF	TGTGCCAGCAGCGTAGACGGTTCCGAGGAGCTGTTTTTT
NA	TRBD1	TRBJ1-5	TRBV19	CASNPGTGNQPQHF	TGTGCCAGTAACCCCGGGACAGGGAATCAGCCCCAGCATTTT
NA	NA	TRBJ1-4	TRBV5-1	CASSIRLEGEKLFF	TGCGCCAGCAGCATTAGACTCGAGGGTGAAAAACTGTTTTTT
NA	TRBD1	TRBJ1-1	TRBV5-1	CASSLDRGQTEAFF	TGCGCCAGCAGCTTGGATAGGGGGCAGACTGAAGCTTTCTTT
NA	NA	TRBJ2-3	TRBV5-6	CASSLAAGVSDTQYF	TGTGCCAGCAGCTTGGCGGCAGGGGTATCCGATACGCAGTATTTT
NA	TRBD1	TRBJ2-3	TRBV5-1	CASSPIGGADTQYF	TGCGCCAGCAGCCCGATAGGGGGCGCAGATACGCAGTATTTT
NA	TRBD2	TRBJ2-2	TRBV5-4	CASSRTRYTGELFF	TGTGCCAGCAGCAGGACTAGATACACCGGGGAGCTGTTTTTT
NA	NA	TRBJ1-5	TRBV28	CASSFRDKARGIYQPQHF	TGTGCCAGCAGTTTTCGGGACAAGGCTAGGGGTATCTATCAGCCCCAGCATTTT
NA	TRBD2	TRBJ2-7	TRBV9	CASSPGLAVTNEQYF	TGTGCCAGCAGCCCGGGACTAGCGGTAACAAACGAGCAGTACTTC
NA	NA	TRBJ1-2	TRBV6-6	CASRAGPQYGYTF	TGTGCCAGCAGGGCGGGCCCGCAGTATGGCTACACCTTC
NA	NA	TRBJ2-1	TRBV7-9	CASSLVGGVYNEQFF	TGTGCCAGCAGCTTAGTCGGGGGTGTGTACAATGAGCAGTTCTTC
NA	NA	TRBJ2-7	TRBV14	CASSPRGMSSYEQYF	TGTGCCAGCAGCCCCCGGGGGATGAGCTCCTACGAGCAGTACTTC
NA	TRBD2	TRBJ2-7	TRBV6-1	CASSEYSGTSGEQYF	TGTGCCAGCAGTGAATACTCTGGGACTAGTGGCGAGCAGTACTTC
NA	TRBD1	TRBJ2-7	TRBV28	CASSLPTGWGSNEQYF	TGTGCCAGCAGTTTACCGACAGGGTGGGGCTCTAACGAGCAGTACTTC
NA	TRBD1	TRBJ1-2	TRBV4-1	CASSQEKQGGYGYTF	TGCGCCAGCAGCCAAGAAAAACAGGGGGGCTATGGCTACACCTTC
NA	NA	TRBJ2-1	TRBV5-4	CASSYFVYYNEQFF	TGTGCCAGCAGCTACTTCGTTTACTACAATGAGCAGTTCTTC
NA	NA	TRBJ1-1	TRBV5-1	CASSLALRTAPYTEAFF	TGCGCCAGCAGCTTGGCTCTGAGGACAGCACCTTACACTGAAGCTTTCTTT
NA	TRBD2	TRBJ2-7	TRBV28	CASSPSGRAGYEQYF	TGTGCCAGCAGTCCTAGCGGGAGGGCCGGCTACGAGCAGTACTTC
NA	NA	TRBJ1-2	TRBV6-1	CASSDTSYYGYTF	TGTGCCAGCAGTGACACATCCTACTATGGCTACACCTTC
NA	TRBD2	TRBJ2-1	TRBV7-9	CASSVLAGSYNEQFF	TGTGCCAGCAGCGTACTAGCGGGCTCCTACAATGAGCAGTTCTTC
once	NA	TRBJ2-5	TRBV9	CASSVGQRETQYF	TGTGCCAGCAGCGTAGGTCAGAGGGAGACCCAGTACTTC
NA	NA	TRBJ1-5	TRBV6-1	CASSEALLAKGDPPQHF	TGTGCCAGCAGTGAAGCGCTTCTGGCGAAGGGAGACCCGCCCCAGCATTTT
NA	NA	TRBJ1-2	TRBV28	CASSFGQGYTF	TGTGCCAGCAGTTTTGGACAGGGCTACACCTTC
NA	NA	TRBJ2-5	TRBV7-6	CASSPRGQETQYF	TGTGCCAGCAGCCCCCGGGGCCAAGAGACCCAGTACTTC
NA	TRBD1	TRBJ1-2	TRBV6-6	CASSYDRQGTPYGYTF	TGTGCCAGCAGTTATGATCGACAGGGAACCCCCTATGGCTACACCTTC
NA	TRBD2	TRBJ2-1	TRBV5-1	CASSAPGTTYNEQFF	TGCGCCAGCAGCGCGCCCGGGACTACATACAATGAGCAGTTCTTC
NA	NA	TRBJ2-3	TRBV10-1	CASSEGANIDTQYF	TGCGCCAGCAGTGAAGGAGCTAACATCGATACGCAGTATTTT